This is a list of T cell receptor beta chains from one sample in a study of blood T cell repertoires in COVID-19. Generated by immunoSEQ multiplex PCR, the TCRdb table keeps only in-frame clones and is missing some. The table shows more than 6,000 clones, with approximately 80% occurring only once. The sample consisted of peripheral blood. These TCRs come from a human donor in a cohort sampled during active COVID-19. The conserved cysteine and the conserved F or W are not part of the CDR3 here. Fields, in order: V gene, J gene, CDR3 length, CDR3 protein.

v_gene: TRBV5-6; j_gene: TRBJ1-1; len: 10; CDR3aa: ASSPGYTEAF
v_gene: TRBV6-5; j_gene: TRBJ1-5; len: 12; CDR3aa: ASSGTGGGQPQH
v_gene: TRBV2; j_gene: TRBJ2-7; len: 11; CDR3aa: ASSEAGGPEQY
v_gene: TRBV21-1; j_gene: TRBJ2-3; len: 11; CDR3aa: ASSPGQDRTQY
v_gene: TRBV7-9; j_gene: TRBJ2-3; len: 12; CDR3aa: ASSPIPGIDTQY
v_gene: TRBV25-1; j_gene: TRBJ1-2; len: 11; CDR3aa: ASSDRGTAFYT
v_gene: TRBV7-9; j_gene: TRBJ2-2; len: 13; CDR3aa: ASSFGREYTGELF
v_gene: TRBV27; j_gene: TRBJ2-3; len: 11; CDR3aa: ASSLSIQDTQY
v_gene: TRBV4-1; j_gene: TRBJ2-2; len: 13; CDR3aa: ASSQRSGDTGELF
v_gene: TRBV28; j_gene: TRBJ1-2; len: 12; CDR3aa: ASSWDPTAYGYT
v_gene: TRBV5-1; j_gene: TRBJ2-3; len: 12; CDR3aa: ASSSPRNTDTQY
v_gene: TRBV6-2/TRBV6-3; j_gene: TRBJ1-5; len: 14; CDR3aa: ASSLQTREVGQPQH
v_gene: TRBV19; j_gene: TRBJ1-4; len: 14; CDR3aa: ASSSRGRADNEKLF
v_gene: TRBV7-9; j_gene: TRBJ2-3; len: 11; CDR3aa: ASSGGYLDTQY
v_gene: TRBV11-2; j_gene: TRBJ1-2; len: 13; CDR3aa: ASSFGQGINYGYT
v_gene: TRBV18; j_gene: TRBJ1-1; len: 13; CDR3aa: ASSPRGDGNTEAF
v_gene: TRBV11-2; j_gene: TRBJ1-6; len: 11; CDR3aa: ASSLVFGSPLH
v_gene: TRBV27; j_gene: TRBJ2-5; len: 13; CDR3aa: ASRGSGGSAETQY
v_gene: TRBV11-2; j_gene: TRBJ1-3; len: 12; CDR3aa: ASSLGSTGNTIY
v_gene: TRBV27; j_gene: TRBJ2-7; len: 10; CDR3aa: ASSSRVREQY
v_gene: TRBV11-2; j_gene: TRBJ2-5; len: 11; CDR3aa: ASSQGAAETQY
v_gene: TRBV19; j_gene: TRBJ2-3; len: 16; CDR3aa: ASSIQVRGTGGSDTQY
v_gene: TRBV6-2/TRBV6-3; j_gene: TRBJ1-5; len: 10; CDR3aa: ASSYQGQPQH
v_gene: TRBV6-5; j_gene: TRBJ2-3; len: 13; CDR3aa: ASRDGLVGTDTQY
v_gene: TRBV7-9; j_gene: TRBJ1-5; len: 13; CDR3aa: ASSLGEGSYQPQH
v_gene: TRBV6-5; j_gene: TRBJ2-1; len: 12; CDR3aa: ASVGLAASNEQF
v_gene: TRBV11-1; j_gene: TRBJ1-4; len: 12; CDR3aa: ASSPRQSNEKLF
v_gene: TRBV30; j_gene: TRBJ1-2; len: 10; CDR3aa: AWSGVGAGYT
v_gene: TRBV11-3; j_gene: TRBJ2-1; len: 13; CDR3aa: ASSAGQGQYNEQF
v_gene: TRBV5-1; j_gene: TRBJ1-2; len: 8; CDR3aa: ASGGEGYT
v_gene: TRBV9; j_gene: TRBJ2-3; len: 11; CDR3aa: ASSGLGGDTQY
v_gene: TRBV4-1; j_gene: TRBJ2-7; len: 14; CDR3aa: ASSQDFERGTYEQY
v_gene: TRBV19; j_gene: TRBJ2-3; len: 13; CDR3aa: ASSINVGGLYTQY
v_gene: TRBV11-2; j_gene: TRBJ2-2; len: 16; CDR3aa: ASSPSLPGLTNTGELF
v_gene: TRBV7-2; j_gene: TRBJ2-1; len: 15; CDR3aa: ASSLRGTSGSGNEQF
v_gene: TRBV6-1; j_gene: TRBJ2-5; len: 15; CDR3aa: ASSEDSGLAGKETQY
v_gene: TRBV7-6; j_gene: TRBJ2-3; len: 13; CDR3aa: ASSPAGLGTDTQY
v_gene: TRBV2; j_gene: TRBJ2-5; len: 14; CDR3aa: ASTPGTSGKQETQY
v_gene: TRBV11-2; j_gene: TRBJ2-3; len: 13; CDR3aa: ASSSGLRSQGTQY
v_gene: TRBV18; j_gene: TRBJ1-1; len: 14; CDR3aa: ASSPYMDSWNTEAF
v_gene: TRBV7-2; j_gene: TRBJ2-1; len: 11; CDR3aa: ASSYYPRNEQF
v_gene: TRBV23-1; j_gene: TRBJ1-4; len: 12; CDR3aa: ASSHFPNREKLF
v_gene: TRBV10-3; j_gene: TRBJ1-3; len: 13; CDR3aa: AISESGHSGNTIY